A selection of T cell receptor beta chains follows, all from one sample in a study of OX40 agonist ivuxolimab in advanced cancers. The protocol was immunoSEQ multiplex PCR, while the TCRdb copy is restricted to in-frame clones and leaves out a portion. This sample has some 11,000 clones, with about three quarters found just once. This specimen consisted of CD4+ or CD8+ T cells sorted from blood, obtained in a trial of the OX40 agonist ivuxolimab. Receptor source: an adult with an advanced solid tumor such as melanoma, head and neck, liver or kidney cancer. Both conserved end residues are part of each CDR3. Each record gives: CDR3 protein, CDR3 DNA, D gene, clone size, J gene, V gene. D genes are given only for firm matches. The size entry is marked missing in some rows and otherwise reads once, few, many or a size class.

CASSPGTGWGEQYF	TGTGCCAGCAGCCCCGGGACAGGGTGGGGAGAGCAGTACTTC	TRBD1	NA	TRBJ2-7	TRBV11-1
CASSKGGGRNYGYTF	TGTGCCAGCAGCAAAGGAGGCGGGCGAAACTATGGCTACACCTTC	NA	NA	TRBJ1-2	TRBV21-1
CASSQQRELNEQFF	TGCGCCAGCAGCCAACAGCGGGAGCTCAATGAGCAGTTCTTC	TRBD2	NA	TRBJ2-1	TRBV4-1
CASTLLAGGQETQYF	TGTGCCAGCACCTTACTAGCGGGAGGACAAGAGACCCAGTACTTC	TRBD2	NA	TRBJ2-5	TRBV5-6
CASSLGNTEAFF	TGTGCCAGCAGCTTAGGGAACACTGAAGCTTTCTTT	NA	NA	TRBJ1-1	TRBV13
CASRCTVVRRDTQYF	TGTGCAAGTCGCTGCACGGTGGTACGGAGAGATACGCAGTATTTT	NA	once	TRBJ2-3	TRBV12-2
CASSLTLAGDTYQETQYF	TGTGCCAGCAGTTTAACTCTAGCGGGGGACACGTACCAAGAGACCCAGTACTTC	TRBD2	NA	TRBJ2-5	TRBV27
CASSLARGIGELFF	TGTGCCAGCAGCTTAGCCAGGGGAATCGGGGAGCTGTTTTTT	NA	few	TRBJ2-2	TRBV7-6
CASMGWDRTYEQYF	TGTGCCAGCATGGGGTGGGACCGCACCTACGAGCAGTACTTC	NA	NA	TRBJ2-7	TRBV2
CASSKVSQGHEKLFF	TGTGCCAGCAGCAAAGTAAGCCAGGGCCATGAAAAACTGTTTTTT	NA	NA	TRBJ1-4	TRBV21-1
CASSESGPTVSYGYTF	TGTGCCAGCAGTGAATCGGGGCCCACGGTATCCTATGGCTACACCTTC	NA	few	TRBJ1-2	TRBV2
CASSLLGDYEQYF	TGTGCCAGCAGCTTGCTGGGGGACTACGAGCAGTACTTC	NA	NA	TRBJ2-7	TRBV5-4
CASSSNPRETQYF	TGTGCCAGCAGTTCTAACCCGCGGGAGACCCAGTACTTC	NA	NA	TRBJ2-5	TRBV27
CAWSGSSGRAYNEQFF	TGTGCCTGGAGTGGATCTAGCGGGAGGGCGTACAATGAGCAGTTCTTC	TRBD2	few	TRBJ2-1	TRBV30
CASSQVLRGNTDTQYF	TGCGCCAGCAGCCAAGTCTTGCGGGGGAACACAGATACGCAGTATTTT	TRBD2	NA	TRBJ2-3	TRBV4-1
CASSYTPGNQPQHF	TGCGCCAGCAGCTATACCCCAGGAAATCAGCCCCAGCATTTT	NA	NA	TRBJ1-5	TRBV5-1
CASSDPTGQGYTF	TGTGCCAGCAGCGACCCGACAGGGCAAGGCTACACCTTC	TRBD1	few	TRBJ1-2	TRBV7-8
CSVVTSGNYEQYF	TGCAGCGTTGTGACTAGCGGAAACTACGAGCAGTACTTC	TRBD2	NA	TRBJ2-7	TRBV29-1
CAYESDWGGDPDTQYF	TGTGCCTACGAATCCGATTGGGGGGGCGATCCAGATACGCAGTATTTT	NA	NA	TRBJ2-3	TRBV30
CSARKSTEAFF	TGCAGTGCTAGGAAAAGCACTGAAGCTTTCTTT	NA	few	TRBJ1-1	TRBV20-1